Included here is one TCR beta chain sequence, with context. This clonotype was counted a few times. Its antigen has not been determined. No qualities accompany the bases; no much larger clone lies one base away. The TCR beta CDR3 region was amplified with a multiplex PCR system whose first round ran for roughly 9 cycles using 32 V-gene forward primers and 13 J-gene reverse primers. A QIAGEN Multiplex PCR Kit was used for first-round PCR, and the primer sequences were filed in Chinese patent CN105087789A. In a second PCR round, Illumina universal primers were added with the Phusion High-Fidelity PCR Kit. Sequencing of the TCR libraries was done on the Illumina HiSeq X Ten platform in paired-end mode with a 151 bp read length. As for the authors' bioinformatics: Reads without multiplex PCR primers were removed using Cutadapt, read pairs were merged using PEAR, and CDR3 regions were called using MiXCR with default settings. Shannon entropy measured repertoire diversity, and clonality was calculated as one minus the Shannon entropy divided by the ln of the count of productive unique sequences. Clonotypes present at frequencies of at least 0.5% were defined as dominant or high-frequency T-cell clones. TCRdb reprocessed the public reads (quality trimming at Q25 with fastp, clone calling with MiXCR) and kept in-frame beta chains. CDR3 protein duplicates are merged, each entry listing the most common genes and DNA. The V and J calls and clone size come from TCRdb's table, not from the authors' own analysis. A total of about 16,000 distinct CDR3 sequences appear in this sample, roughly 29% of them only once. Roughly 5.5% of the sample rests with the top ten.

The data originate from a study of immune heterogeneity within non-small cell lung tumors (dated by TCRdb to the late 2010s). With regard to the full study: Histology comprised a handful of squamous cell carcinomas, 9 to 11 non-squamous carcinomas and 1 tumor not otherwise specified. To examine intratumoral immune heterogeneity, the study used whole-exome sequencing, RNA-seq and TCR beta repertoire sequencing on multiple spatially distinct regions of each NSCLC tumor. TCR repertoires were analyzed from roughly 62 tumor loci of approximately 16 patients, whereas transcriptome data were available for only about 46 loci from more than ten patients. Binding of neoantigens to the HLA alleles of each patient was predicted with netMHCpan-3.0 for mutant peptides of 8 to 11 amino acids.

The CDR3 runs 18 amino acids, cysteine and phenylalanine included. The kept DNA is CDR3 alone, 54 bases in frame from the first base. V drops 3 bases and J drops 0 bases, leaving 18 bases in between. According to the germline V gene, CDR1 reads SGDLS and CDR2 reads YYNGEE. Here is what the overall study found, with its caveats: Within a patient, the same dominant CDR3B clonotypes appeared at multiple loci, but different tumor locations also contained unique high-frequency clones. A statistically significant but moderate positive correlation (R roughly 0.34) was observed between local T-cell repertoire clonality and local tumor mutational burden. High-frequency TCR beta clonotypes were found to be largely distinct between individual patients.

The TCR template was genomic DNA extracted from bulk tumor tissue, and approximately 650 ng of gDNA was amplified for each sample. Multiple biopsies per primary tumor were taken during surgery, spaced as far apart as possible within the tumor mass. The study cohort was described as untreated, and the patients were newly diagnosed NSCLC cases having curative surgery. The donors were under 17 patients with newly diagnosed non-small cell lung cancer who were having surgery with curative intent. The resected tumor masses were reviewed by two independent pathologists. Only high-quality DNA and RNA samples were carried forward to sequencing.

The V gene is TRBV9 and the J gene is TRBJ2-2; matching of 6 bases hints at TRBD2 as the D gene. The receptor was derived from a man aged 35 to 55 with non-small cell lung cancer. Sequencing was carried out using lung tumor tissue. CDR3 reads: CASSARSPGEANTGELFF. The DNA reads TGTGCCAGCAGCGCCAGATCACCCGGGGAGGCGAACACCGGGGAGCTGTTTTTT.